This entry describes one TCR beta chain. Its antigen is still unknown. This specimen belongs to a study of T cell responses to AZD1222 COVID-19 vaccine. Whole-study results and caveats: Seropositivity was recorded at baseline in only 6 or 7 AZD1222 recipients. White British donors predominated, females outnumbered males, and clonal diversity was possibly underestimated. Per reports, nearly half of all spike-specific TCRs target regions that are unmutated in variants. Vaccine-associated CD4 TCRs ranged over spike, dominating at 160-218 and 743-854.

Measured with immunoSEQ multiplex PCR; TCRdb has only the in-frame clones, and not every one. The data contain 95,000 to 150,000 clones, approximately 92% of them singletons. Germline-derived CDR1 and CDR2 are MNHEY and SVGEGT. The V end was cut by 2 bases, the J end by 2 bases, with 3 bases between. This CDR3 has 12 amino acids. The source material was peripheral blood, sampled on day 0 of AZD1222 vaccination. The sequence was obtained from an adult in good health. This chain connects TRBV6-2 or TRBV6-3 to TRBJ1-1; D remains unclear. The CDR3 coding sequence is TGTGCCAGCAGTTACGTCAACACTGAAGCTTTCTTT. As protein: CASSYVNTEAFF.